This is a list of T cell receptor beta chains from one sample in a study of T cells in Graves' hyperthyroidism and ophthalmopathy. TCRdb recomputed calls from the multiplex PCR reads with MiXCR, one row per CDR3 protein. The sample contains about 290,000 distinct CDR3 sequences, roughly 15% of which appear only once. Sequencing was performed on blood. These receptors came from a young man with Graves' hyperthyroidism. Both conserved end residues are part of each CDR3. A D gene is named only where the DNA matches it firmly. Rows may omit the clone size; those that give it use once, few, many or a size class.

v_gene	d_gene	abundance	j_gene	CDR3nt	CDR3aa
TRBV19	-	few	TRBJ1-1	TGTGCCAGTAGTATTAGCTTACTTCCAAGGAACACTGAAGCTTTCTTT	CASSISLLPRNTEAFF
TRBV11-2	TRBD1	few	TRBJ2-2	TGTGCCAGCAGCGAACCGGGACAGGGCTACACCGGGGAGCTGTTTTTT	CASSEPGQGYTGELFF
TRBV28	-	-	TRBJ1-1	TGTGCCAGCAGTTTATGGACAGGAGCACTTTTCTTT	CASSLWTGALFF
TRBV15	TRBD2	few	TRBJ2-5	TGTGCCACCAGCAGAGATGGGTCTAGCGGCCAAGAGACCCAGTACTTC	CATSRDGSSGQETQYF
TRBV2	TRBD1	many	TRBJ1-4	TGTGCCAGCAGTGAACAGGGGGCGGATGAAAAACTGTTTTTT	CASSEQGADEKLFF
TRBV5-1	-	many	TRBJ1-1	TGCGCCAGCAGCTTGCGCCCAGCTAACACTGAAGCTTTCTTT	CASSLRPANTEAFF
TRBV9	-	-	TRBJ1-4	TGTGCCAGCAGCGTAGAGGAAGAGGGTTTGGGTGAAAAACTGTTTTTT	CASSVEEEGLGEKLFF
TRBV19	TRBD2	-	TRBJ2-3	TGTGCCAGTAGTACCAGGGGAGCGGGAGGCACAGATACGCAGTATTTT	CASSTRGAGGTDTQYF
TRBV27	-	few	TRBJ2-1	TGTGCCAGCAGTTTAAACGGGGCTAATGAGCAGTTCTTC	CASSLNGANEQFF
TRBV6-2/TRBV6-3	TRBD2	many	TRBJ2-7	TGTGCCAGCAGTTACCTTAAAAGCGGGAGGGCCTCCACCTACGAGCAGTACTTC	CASSYLKSGRASTYEQYF
TRBV5-1	TRBD1	few	TRBJ2-2	TGCGCCAGCAGCTTGGCGGGACAGGGGGCCGGGGAGCTGTTTTTT	CASSLAGQGAGELFF
TRBV7-9	-	-	TRBJ2-1	TGTGCCAGCAGCTTTTACACGGACAATGAGCAGTTCTTC	CASSFYTDNEQFF
TRBV9	-	few	TRBJ2-3	TGTGCCAGCAGCGTAGCATCATCTCTCGGGGCAGATACGCAGTATTTT	CASSVASSLGADTQYF
TRBV5-1	-	many	TRBJ2-3	TGCGCCAGCAGCTTGACTGGGACCACAGATACGCAGTATTTT	CASSLTGTTDTQYF
TRBV27	-	many	TRBJ1-2	TGTGCCAGCAGTGAGAGTAGGCGATATGGCTACACCTTC	CASSESRRYGYTF
TRBV7-9	TRBD2	-	TRBJ2-2	TGTGCCAGCAGCCCTACTAGCGGGCGAGGCACCGGGGAGCTGTTTTTT	CASSPTSGRGTGELFF
TRBV20-1	-	many	TRBJ2-7	TGCAGTGCTAGAGATATAGTTGGTTCCTACGAGCAGTACTTC	CSARDIVGSYEQYF
TRBV29-1	TRBD1	many	TRBJ2-5	TGCAGCGTCGGACAGGGGGCCGGGGAGACCCAGTACTTC	CSVGQGAGETQYF
TRBV5-1	-	-	TRBJ1-3	TGCGCCAGCAGCGACCCGGGGGCTGGAAACACCATATATTTT	CASSDPGAGNTIYF
TRBV11-3	TRBD2	many	TRBJ2-1	TGTGCCAGCAGCTTAGCCACGGGGGGAGATAGCTCCTACAATGAGCAGTTCTTC	CASSLATGGDSSYNEQFF
TRBV6-1	-	-	TRBJ1-1	TGTGCCAGCATTCCCCAAGGGGGGAACACTGAAGCTTTCTTT	CASIPQGGNTEAFF
TRBV28	-	many	TRBJ1-4	TGTGCCAGCAGTCAGGTTACTAATGAAAAACTGTTTTTT	CASSQVTNEKLFF
TRBV19	-	few	TRBJ1-1	TGTGCCAGTAGTATGACGGAATACACTGAAGCTTTCTTT	CASSMTEYTEAFF
TRBV3-1	-	many	TRBJ2-3	TGTGCCAGCAGCCAAGACTTGGCGGCAGATACGCAGTATTTT	CASSQDLAADTQYF
TRBV28	-	many	TRBJ1-4	TGTGCCAGCAGTCCCCCCGGGGCCACTAATGAAAAACTGTTTTTT	CASSPPGATNEKLFF
TRBV19	-	-	TRBJ1-4	TGTGCCAGTAGTACGTCAGACGCCCCCCCTAATGAAAAACTGTTTTTT	CASSTSDAPPNEKLFF
TRBV11-2	-	once	TRBJ2-1	TGTGCCAGCAGCTTGGGCGCCGCACAGCAGTTCTTC	CASSLGAAQQFF
TRBV6-2/TRBV6-3	-	many	TRBJ1-1	TGTGCCAGCAGTTACTCGGGAGCTACAGGGAAATATAAAGCTTTCTTT	CASSYSGATGKYKAFF
TRBV20-1	TRBD1	few	TRBJ1-6	TGCAGTGCTAGAGAGAAACATCCGGGACAGGGTGGATCACCCCTCCACTTT	CSAREKHPGQGGSPLHF
TRBV29-1	-	many	TRBJ1-1	TGCAGCGTTTCGAATGGGAGGGGCACTGAAGCTTTCTTT	CSVSNGRGTEAFF
TRBV19	TRBD2	few	TRBJ2-7	TGTGCCAGTAGTAGGGTTCGGACTAGCGGAGAAGAGCAGTACTTC	CASSRVRTSGEEQYF
TRBV12-3/TRBV12-4	-	few	TRBJ1-2	TGTGCCAGCAGTTTCGGGCGGCCTAACTATGGCTACACCTTC	CASSFGRPNYGYTF
TRBV7-9	-	-	TRBJ2-2	TGTGCCAGCAGCTTAGACGGAGCCTCCCGGGAGCTGTTTTTT	CASSLDGASRELFF
TRBV20-1	-	many	TRBJ2-7	TGCAGTGCTAGAGACCCCGATCCCCGGGACTGGGGTTATACCTTCCCCTACGAGCAGTACTTC	CSARDPDPRDWGYTFPYEQYF
TRBV28	-	many	TRBJ2-2	TGTGCCAGCAGTAGGATGACAGCGAACACCGGGGAGCTGTTTTTT	CASSRMTANTGELFF
TRBV3-1	-	many	TRBJ1-1	TGTGCCAGCAGCCAAGCCCAAAAAGCTTTCTTT	CASSQAQKAFF
TRBV5-6	TRBD2	few	TRBJ2-7	TGTGCCAGCAGCTTGGCCCCAGCGGGAAGGAGCTCCTACGAGCAGTACTTC	CASSLAPAGRSSYEQYF
TRBV5-1	-	many	TRBJ2-7	TGCGCCAGCAGCTCGGGGCTAGCTCCCTACGAGCAGTACTTC	CASSSGLAPYEQYF
TRBV6-1	TRBD1	many	TRBJ2-2	TGTGCCAGCACCCTATCACAGGGGATCCCCGGGGAGCTGTTTTTT	CASTLSQGIPGELFF
TRBV6-1	-	-	TRBJ1-1	TGTGCCAGCAGTGAAGGGGTCCGAGATCGGGCTTTCTTT	CASSEGVRDRAFF
TRBV3-1	-	few	TRBJ2-1	TGTGCCAGCAGCTTAAGGGTTGAGCAGTTCTTC	CASSLRVEQFF
TRBV18	TRBD1	few	TRBJ2-5	TGTGCCAGCTCACAGTACAGGGGGAACCAAGAGACCCAGAACTTC	CASSQYRGNQETQNF
TRBV7-6	TRBD2	-	TRBJ2-3	TGTGCCAGCAGTGGGGTGCTAGCGGGAGGGGGCACAGATACGCAGTATTTT	CASSGVLAGGGTDTQYF
TRBV20-1	-	many	TRBJ1-1	TGCAGTGCTAGAGAACGGAGTAACACTGAAGCTTTCTTT	CSARERSNTEAFF
TRBV20-1	-	many	TRBJ1-1	TGCAGTGCTAGAAACTTCAGGGGTCGGATAGACAAAGCTTTCTTT	CSARNFRGRIDKAFF
TRBV11-2	TRBD2	many	TRBJ2-3	TGTGCCAGCAGCTTCCGCGGTAGGACTAGCGGGTACACAGATACGCAGTATTTT	CASSFRGRTSGYTDTQYF
TRBV10-3	-	many	TRBJ2-1	TGTGCCAGCCGGTCTTCGGGCAATGAGCAGTTCTTC	CASRSSGNEQFF
TRBV28	-	many	TRBJ2-5	TGTGCCAGCTTCAAGTCGACAGAAGAGGAGACCCAGTACTTC	CASFKSTEEETQYF
TRBV10-3	-	many	TRBJ1-1	TGTGCCATCAGTGAACGGGGGGGGACTGAAGCTTTCTTT	CAISERGGTEAFF